Here is one T cell receptor beta chain with its context. V gave up 5 bases and J gave up 0 bases; unmatched junction bases: 4. The germline CDR1 and CDR2 sequences are SNHLY and FYNNEI. This CDR3 spans 16 amino acids. This specimen comes from a study of blood T cell repertoires in COVID-19. Overall study: The United States, Italy and Spain were the sources of the acute and convalescent COVID-19 samples.

Per the study methods: Amplified reference gene primers provided the basis for estimating nucleated cell counts. Sequenced by immunoSEQ multiplex PCR; TCRdb stores in-frame clones only, minus some. V and J calls and clone size are copied from that table; D and trimming were computed from the DNA. The sample has about 47,000 clones; under 70% are singletons. The sample consisted of peripheral blood. The rearrangement uses TRBV2 and TRBJ2-2, with 9 nucleotides matching TRBD2. This receptor was obtained from a woman aged 70-85 years with acute or convalescent COVID-19. The CDR3 here is CASSKRGATNTGELFF. Written as DNA, the CDR3 is TGTGCCAGCAGTAAGCGGGGGGCCACGAACACCGGGGAGCTGTTTTTT.